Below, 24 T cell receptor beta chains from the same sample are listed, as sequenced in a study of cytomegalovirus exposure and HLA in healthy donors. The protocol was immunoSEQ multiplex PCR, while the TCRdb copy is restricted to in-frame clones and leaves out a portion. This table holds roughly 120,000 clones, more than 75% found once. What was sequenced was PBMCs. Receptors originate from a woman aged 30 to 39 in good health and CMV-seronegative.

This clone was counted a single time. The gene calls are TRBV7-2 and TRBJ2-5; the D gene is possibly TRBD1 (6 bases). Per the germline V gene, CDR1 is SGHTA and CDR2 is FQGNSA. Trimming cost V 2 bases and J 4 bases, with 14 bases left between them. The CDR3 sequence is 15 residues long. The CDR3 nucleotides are TGTGCCAGCAGCTTATCAGGGGCTGGGCGAGAGACCCAGTACTTC. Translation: CASSLSGAGRETQYF.

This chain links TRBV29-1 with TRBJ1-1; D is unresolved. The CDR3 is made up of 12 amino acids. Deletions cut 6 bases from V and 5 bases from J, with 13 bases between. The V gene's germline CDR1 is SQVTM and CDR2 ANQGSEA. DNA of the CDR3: TGCAGCGTAAGTATCTCGGGAACTGAAGCTTTCTTT. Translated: CSVSISGTEAFF.

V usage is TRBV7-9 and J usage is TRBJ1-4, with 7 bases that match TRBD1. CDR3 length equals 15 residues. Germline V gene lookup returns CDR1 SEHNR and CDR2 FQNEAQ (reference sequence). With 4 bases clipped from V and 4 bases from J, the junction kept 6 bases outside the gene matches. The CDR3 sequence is CASSSGQVYNEKLFF. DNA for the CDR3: TGTGCCAGCAGCTCCGGACAGGTTTATAATGAAAAACTGTTTTTT.

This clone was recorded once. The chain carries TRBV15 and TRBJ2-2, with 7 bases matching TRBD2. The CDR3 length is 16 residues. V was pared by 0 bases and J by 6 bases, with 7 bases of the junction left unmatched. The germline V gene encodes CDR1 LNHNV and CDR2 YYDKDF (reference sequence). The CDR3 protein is CATSREGSGFPGELFF. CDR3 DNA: TGTGCCACCAGCAGAGAGGGTAGCGGGTTTCCCGGGGAGCTGTTTTTT.

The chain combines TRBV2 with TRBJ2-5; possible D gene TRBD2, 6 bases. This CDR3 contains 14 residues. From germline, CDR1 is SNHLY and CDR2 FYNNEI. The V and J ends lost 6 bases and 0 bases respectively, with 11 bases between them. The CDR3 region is CASSFRDYQETQYF. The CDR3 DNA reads TGTGCCAGCAGCTTCCGGGACTACCAAGAGACCCAGTACTTC.

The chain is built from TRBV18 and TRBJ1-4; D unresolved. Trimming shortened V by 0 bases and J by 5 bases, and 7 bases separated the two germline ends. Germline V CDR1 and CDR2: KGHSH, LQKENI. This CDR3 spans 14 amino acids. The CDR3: CASSPPSLNEKLFF. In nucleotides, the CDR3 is TGTGCCAGCTCACCACCATCCTTAAATGAAAAACTGTTTTTT.

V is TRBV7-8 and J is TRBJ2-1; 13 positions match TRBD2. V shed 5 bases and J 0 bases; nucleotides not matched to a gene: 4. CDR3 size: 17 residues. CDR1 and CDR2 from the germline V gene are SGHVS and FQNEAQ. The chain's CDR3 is CASSQGLAGSSYNEQFF. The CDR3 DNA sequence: TGTGCCAGCAGCCAGGGACTAGCGGGGAGCTCCTACAATGAGCAGTTCTTC. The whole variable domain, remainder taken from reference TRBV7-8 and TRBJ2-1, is GAGVSQSPRYKVAKRGQDVALRCDPISGHVSLFWYQQALGQGPEFLTYFQNEAQLDKSGLPSDRFFAERPEGSVSTLKIQRTQQEDSAVYLCASSQGLAGSSYNEQFFGPGTRLTVL.

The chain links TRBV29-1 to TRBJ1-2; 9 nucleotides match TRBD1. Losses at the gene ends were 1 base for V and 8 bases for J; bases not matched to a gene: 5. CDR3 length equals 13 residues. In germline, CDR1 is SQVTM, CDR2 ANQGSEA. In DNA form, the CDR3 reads TGCAGCGTTGAAGCGGGACAGGGAAGAGGCTACACCTTC. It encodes CSVEAGQGRGYTF.

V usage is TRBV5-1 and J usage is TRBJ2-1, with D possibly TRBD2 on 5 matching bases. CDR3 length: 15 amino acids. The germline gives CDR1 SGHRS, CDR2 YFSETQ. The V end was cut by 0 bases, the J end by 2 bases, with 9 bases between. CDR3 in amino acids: CASSLGLAPYNEQFF. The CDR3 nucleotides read TGCGCCAGCAGCTTGGGCCTAGCCCCCTACAATGAGCAGTTCTTC.

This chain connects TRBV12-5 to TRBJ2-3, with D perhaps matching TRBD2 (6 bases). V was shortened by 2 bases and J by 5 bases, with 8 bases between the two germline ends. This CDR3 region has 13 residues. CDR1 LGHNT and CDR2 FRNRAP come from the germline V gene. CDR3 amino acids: CASGLYGGDTQYF. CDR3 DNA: TGTGCTAGTGGTTTGTACGGGGGAGATACGCAGTATTTT.

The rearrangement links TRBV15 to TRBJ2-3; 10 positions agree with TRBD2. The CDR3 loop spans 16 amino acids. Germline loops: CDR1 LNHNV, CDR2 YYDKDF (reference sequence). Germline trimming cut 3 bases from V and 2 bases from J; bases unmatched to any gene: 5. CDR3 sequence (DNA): TGTGCCACCAGCAGTGAGCGGGGGGGCCCCACAGATACGCAGTATTTT. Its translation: CATSSERGGPTDTQYF.

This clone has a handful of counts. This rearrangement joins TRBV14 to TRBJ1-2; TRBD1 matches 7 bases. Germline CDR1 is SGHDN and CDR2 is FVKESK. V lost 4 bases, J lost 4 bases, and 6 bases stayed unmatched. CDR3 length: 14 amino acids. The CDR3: CASSPGQASYGYTF. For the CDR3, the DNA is TGTGCCAGCAGCCCAGGACAGGCTAGCTATGGCTACACCTTC.

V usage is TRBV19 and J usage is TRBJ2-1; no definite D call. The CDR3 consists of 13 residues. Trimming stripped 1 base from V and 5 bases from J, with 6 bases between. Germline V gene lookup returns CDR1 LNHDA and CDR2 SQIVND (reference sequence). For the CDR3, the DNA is TGTGCCAGTAGTATAGGAGGCGACAATGAGCAGTTCTTC. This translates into CASSIGGDNEQFF.

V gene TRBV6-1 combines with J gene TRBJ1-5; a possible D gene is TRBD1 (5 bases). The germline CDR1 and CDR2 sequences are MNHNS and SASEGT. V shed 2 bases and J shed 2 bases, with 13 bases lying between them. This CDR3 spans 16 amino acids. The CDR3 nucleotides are TGTGCCAGCAGTGAAAGGGGTCGTAATGGCAATCAGCCCCAGCATTTT. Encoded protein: CASSERGRNGNQPQHF.

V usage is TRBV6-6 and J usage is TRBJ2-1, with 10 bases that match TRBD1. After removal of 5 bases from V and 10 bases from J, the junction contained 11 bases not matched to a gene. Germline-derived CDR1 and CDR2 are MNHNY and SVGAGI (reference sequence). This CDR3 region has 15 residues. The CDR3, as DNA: TGTGCCAGCAGTCCCCAGACAGGGGGCCAACGAGAGCAGTTCTTC. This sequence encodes CASSPQTGGQREQFF.

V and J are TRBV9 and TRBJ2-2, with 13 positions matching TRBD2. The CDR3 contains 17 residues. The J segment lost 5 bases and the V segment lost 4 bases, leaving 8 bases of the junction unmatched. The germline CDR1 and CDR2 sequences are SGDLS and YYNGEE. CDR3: CASSKTSGGMGTGELFF. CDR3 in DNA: TGTGCCAGCAGCAAGACTAGCGGGGGGATGGGAACCGGGGAGCTGTTTTTT.

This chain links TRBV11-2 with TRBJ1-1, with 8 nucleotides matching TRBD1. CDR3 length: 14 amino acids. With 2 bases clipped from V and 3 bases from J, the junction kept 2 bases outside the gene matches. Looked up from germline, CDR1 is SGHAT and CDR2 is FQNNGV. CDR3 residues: CASSLTGGYTEAFF. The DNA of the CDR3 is TGTGCCAGCAGCTTAACAGGGGGGTACACTGAAGCTTTCTTT.

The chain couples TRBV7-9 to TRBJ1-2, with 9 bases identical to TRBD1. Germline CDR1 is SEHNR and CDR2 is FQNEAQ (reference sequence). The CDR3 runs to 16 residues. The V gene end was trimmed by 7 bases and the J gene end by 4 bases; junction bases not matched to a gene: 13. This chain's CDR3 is CASNPQGAFPPYGYTF. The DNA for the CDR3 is TGTGCCAGCAACCCACAGGGGGCCTTCCCCCCCTATGGCTACACCTTC.

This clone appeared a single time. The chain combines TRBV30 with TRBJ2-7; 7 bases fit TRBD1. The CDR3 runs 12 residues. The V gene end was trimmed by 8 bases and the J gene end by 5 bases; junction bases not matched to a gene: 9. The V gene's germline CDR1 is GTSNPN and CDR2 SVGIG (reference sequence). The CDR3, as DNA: TGTGCCGGAAACAGGGGCCACAACGAGCAGTACTTC. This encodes CAGNRGHNEQYF. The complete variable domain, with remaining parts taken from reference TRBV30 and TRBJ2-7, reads SQTIHQWPATLVQPVGSPLSLECTVEGTSNPNLYWYRQAAGRGLQLLFYSVGIGQISSEVPQNLSASRPQDRQFILSSKKLLLSDSGFYLCAGNRGHNEQYFGPGTRLTVT.

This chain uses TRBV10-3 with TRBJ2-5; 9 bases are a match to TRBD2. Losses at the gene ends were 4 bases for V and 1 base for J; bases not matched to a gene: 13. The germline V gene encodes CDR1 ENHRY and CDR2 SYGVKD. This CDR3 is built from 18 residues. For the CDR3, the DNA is TGTGCCATCAGTGCCCGAGGGAATAGCGGGGGCCTCCAAGAGACCCAGTACTTC. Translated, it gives CAISARGNSGGLQETQYF.

The CDR3 region has the DNA TGTGCCAGCAGCACGACCAGGGTGACTGAAGCTTTCTTT. Translating it yields CASSTTRVTEAFF. The gene calls are TRBV7-2 and TRBJ1-1; D may be TRBD1 (5 bases). CDR3 length: 13 residues. The germline gives CDR1 SGHTA, CDR2 FQGNSA. Deletions cut 5 bases from V and 5 bases from J, with 12 bases between.

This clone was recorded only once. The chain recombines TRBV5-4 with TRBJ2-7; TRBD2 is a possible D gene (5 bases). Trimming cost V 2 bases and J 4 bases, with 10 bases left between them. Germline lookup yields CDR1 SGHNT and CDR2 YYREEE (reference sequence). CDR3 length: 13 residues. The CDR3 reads CASSFPPGYEQYF. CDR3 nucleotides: TGTGCCAGCAGCTTTCCCCCGGGGTACGAGCAGTACTTC.

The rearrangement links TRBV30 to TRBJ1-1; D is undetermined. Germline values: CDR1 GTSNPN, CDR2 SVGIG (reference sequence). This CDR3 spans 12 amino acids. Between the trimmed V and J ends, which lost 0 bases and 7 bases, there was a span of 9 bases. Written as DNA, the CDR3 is TGTGCCTGGAGTGTACGGGTCAGTGAAGCTTTCTTT. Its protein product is CAWSVRVSEAFF. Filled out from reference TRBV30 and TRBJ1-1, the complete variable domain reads SQTIHQWPATLVQPVGSPLSLECTVEGTSNPNLYWYRQAAGRGLQLLFYSVGIGQISSEVPQNLSASRPQDRQFILSSKKLLLSDSGFYLCAWSVRVSEAFFGQGTRLTVV.

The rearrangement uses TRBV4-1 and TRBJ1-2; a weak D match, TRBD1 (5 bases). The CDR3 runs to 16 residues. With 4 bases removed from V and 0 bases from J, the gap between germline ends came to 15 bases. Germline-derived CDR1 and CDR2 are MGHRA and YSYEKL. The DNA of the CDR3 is TGCGCCAGCAGCCCCCGGGGGGAGGCAACTAACTATGGCTACACCTTC. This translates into CASSPRGEATNYGYTF.